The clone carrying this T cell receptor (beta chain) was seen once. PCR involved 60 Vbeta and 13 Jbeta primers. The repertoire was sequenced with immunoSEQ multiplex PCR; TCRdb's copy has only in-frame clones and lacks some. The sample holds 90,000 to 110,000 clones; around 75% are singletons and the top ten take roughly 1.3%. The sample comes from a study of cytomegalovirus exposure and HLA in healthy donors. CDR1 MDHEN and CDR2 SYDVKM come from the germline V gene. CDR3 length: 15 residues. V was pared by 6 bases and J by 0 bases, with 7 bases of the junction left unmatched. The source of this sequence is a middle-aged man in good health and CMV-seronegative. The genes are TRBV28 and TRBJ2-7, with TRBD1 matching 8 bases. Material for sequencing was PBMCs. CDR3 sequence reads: CASRATGANSYEQYF. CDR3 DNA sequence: TGTGCCAGCAGAGCGACAGGGGCTAACTCCTACGAGCAGTACTTC.